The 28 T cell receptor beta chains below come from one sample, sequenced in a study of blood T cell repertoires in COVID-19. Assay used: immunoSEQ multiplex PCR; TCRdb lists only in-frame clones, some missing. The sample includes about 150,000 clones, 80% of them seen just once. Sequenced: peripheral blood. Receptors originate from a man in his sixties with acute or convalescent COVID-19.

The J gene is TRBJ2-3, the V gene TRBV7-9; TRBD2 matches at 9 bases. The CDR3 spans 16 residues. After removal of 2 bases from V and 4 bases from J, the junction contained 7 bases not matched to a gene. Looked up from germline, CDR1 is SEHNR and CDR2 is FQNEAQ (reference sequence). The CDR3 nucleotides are TGTGCCAGCAGCTTAATAATAGCGGGAGTGTCAGATACGCAGTATTTT. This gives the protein CASSLIIAGVSDTQYF.

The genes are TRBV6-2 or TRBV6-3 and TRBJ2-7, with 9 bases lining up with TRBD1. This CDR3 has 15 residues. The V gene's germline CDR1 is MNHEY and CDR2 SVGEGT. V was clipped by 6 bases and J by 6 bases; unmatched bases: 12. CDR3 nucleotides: TGTGCCAGCAGCCGGCCCGGGACAGGGCGACGCGAGCAGTACTTC. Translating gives CASSRPGTGRREQYF.

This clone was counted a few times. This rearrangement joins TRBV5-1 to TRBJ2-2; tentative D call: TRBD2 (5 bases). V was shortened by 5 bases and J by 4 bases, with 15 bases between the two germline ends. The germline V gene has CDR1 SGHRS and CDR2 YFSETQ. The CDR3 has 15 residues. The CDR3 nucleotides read TGCGCCAGCAGTCAGGACCAAGCGGCCACCGGGGAGCTGTTTTTT. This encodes CASSQDQAATGELFF. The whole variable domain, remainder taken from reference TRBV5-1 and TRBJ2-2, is KAGVTQTPRYLIKTRGQQVTLSCSPISGHRSVSWYQQTPGQGLQFLFEYFSETQRNKGNFPGRFSGRQFSNSRSEMNVSTLELGDSALYLCASSQDQAATGELFFGEGSRLTVL.

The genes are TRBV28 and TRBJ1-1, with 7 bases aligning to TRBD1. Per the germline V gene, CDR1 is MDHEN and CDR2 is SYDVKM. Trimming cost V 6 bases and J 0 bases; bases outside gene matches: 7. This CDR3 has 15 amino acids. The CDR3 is CASSLRQGLNTEAFF. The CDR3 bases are TGTGCCAGCAGCCTTAGACAGGGCCTGAACACTGAAGCTTTCTTT.

The CDR3 nucleotides are TGTGCCACCAGCATTATCAGGGGGTACGAGCAGTACTTC. Protein product: CATSIIRGYEQYF. V is TRBV15 and J is TRBJ2-7; 7 bases align to TRBD1. Unmatched junction bases numbered 4, after V lost 4 bases and J lost 4 bases. The CDR3 runs 13 residues. Germline V CDR1 and CDR2: LNHNV, YYDKDF (reference sequence).

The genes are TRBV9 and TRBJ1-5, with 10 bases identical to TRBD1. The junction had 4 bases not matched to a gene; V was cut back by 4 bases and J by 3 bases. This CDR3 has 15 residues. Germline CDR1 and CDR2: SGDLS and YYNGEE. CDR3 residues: CASSLGTGVNQPQHF. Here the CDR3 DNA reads TGTGCCAGCAGCCTCGGGACAGGGGTCAATCAGCCCCAGCATTTT.

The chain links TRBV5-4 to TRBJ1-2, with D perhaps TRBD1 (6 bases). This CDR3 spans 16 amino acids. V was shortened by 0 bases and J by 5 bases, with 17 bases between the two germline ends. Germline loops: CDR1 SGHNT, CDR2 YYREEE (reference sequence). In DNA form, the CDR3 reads TGTGCCAGCAGCTTGGCCCCACAGGGTGAAGGGTATGGCTACACCTTC. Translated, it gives CASSLAPQGEGYGYTF.

Here the CDR3 reads CASSLEAAHPGAGELFF. In nucleotides, the CDR3 is TGTGCCAGCAGCTTAGAGGCGGCGCATCCCGGGGCCGGGGAGCTGTTTTTT. This chain links TRBV11-2 with TRBJ2-2, with a possible D match to TRBD2 (5 bases). V was shortened by 0 bases and J by 6 bases, with 17 bases between the two germline ends. Germline CDR1 reads SGHAT; CDR2 reads FQNNGV. The CDR3 is 17 amino acids.

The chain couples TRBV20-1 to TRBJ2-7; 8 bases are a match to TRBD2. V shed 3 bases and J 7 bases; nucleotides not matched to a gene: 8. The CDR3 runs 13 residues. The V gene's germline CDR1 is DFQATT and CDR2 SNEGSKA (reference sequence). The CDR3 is CSASLSGAREQYF. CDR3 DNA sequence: TGCAGTGCTAGTCTTAGCGGGGCCCGGGAGCAGTACTTC.

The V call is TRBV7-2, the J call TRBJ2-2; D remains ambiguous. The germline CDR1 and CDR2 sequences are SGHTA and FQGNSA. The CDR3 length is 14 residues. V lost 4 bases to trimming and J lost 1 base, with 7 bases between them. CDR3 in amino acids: CASSSSGNTGELFF. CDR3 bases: TGTGCCAGCAGCTCGAGTGGGAACACCGGGGAGCTGTTTTTT.

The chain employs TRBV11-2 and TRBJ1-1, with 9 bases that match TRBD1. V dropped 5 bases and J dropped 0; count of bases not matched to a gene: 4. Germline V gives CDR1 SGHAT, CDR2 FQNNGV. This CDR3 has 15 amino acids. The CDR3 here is CASSQDRGLNTEAFF. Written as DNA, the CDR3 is TGTGCCAGCAGCCAGGACAGGGGCTTGAACACTGAAGCTTTCTTT.

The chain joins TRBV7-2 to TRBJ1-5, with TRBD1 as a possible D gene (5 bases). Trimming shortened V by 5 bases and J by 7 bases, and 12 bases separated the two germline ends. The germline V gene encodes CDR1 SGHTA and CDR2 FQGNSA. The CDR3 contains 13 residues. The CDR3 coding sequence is TGTGCCAGCAGCGGTCTCAAGGGGCAGCCCCAGCATTTT. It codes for CASSGLKGQPQHF.

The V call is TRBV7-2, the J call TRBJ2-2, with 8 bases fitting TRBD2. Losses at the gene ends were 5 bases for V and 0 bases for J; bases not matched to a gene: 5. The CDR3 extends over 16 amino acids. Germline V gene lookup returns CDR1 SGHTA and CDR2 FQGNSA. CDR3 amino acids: CASSNRLAPNTGELFF. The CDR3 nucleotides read TGTGCCAGCAGCAACAGACTAGCGCCGAACACCGGGGAGCTGTTTTTT.

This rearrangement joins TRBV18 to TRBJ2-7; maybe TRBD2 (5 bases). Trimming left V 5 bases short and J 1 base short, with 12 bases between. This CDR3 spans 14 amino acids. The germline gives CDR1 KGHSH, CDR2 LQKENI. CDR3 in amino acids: CASSSTTGSYEQYF. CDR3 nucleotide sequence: TGTGCCAGCTCATCTACGACGGGATCCTACGAGCAGTACTTC.

CDR3 sequence reads: CASRGQGETQYF. The DNA for the CDR3 is TGTGCCAGCAGGGGCCAGGGGGAGACCCAGTACTTC. This chain joins TRBV12-3 or TRBV12-4 and TRBJ2-5; possibly TRBD1 for D (6 bases). Trimming removed 6 bases at V and 5 bases at J, with 10 bases between. This CDR3 has 12 amino acids.

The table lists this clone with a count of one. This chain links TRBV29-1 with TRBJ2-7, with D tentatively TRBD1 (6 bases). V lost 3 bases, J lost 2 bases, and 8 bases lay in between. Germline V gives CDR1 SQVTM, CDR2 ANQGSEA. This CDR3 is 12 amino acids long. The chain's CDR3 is CSVEDRPYEQYF. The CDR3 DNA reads TGCAGCGTTGAGGACAGACCCTACGAGCAGTACTTC.

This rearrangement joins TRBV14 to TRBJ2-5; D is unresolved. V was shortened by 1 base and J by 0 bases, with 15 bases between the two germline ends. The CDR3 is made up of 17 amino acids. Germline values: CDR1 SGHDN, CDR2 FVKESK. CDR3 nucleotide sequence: TGTGCCAGCAGCCAAGTAAGAGGCTCCCCGAACCAAGAGACCCAGTACTTC. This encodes CASSQVRGSPNQETQYF.

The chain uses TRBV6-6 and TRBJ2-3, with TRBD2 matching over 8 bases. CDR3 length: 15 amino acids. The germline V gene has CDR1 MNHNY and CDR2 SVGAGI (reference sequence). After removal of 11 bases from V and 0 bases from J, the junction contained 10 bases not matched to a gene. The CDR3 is CASAGGGTSTDTQYF. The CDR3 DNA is TGTGCCTCTGCCGGGGGGGGGACTAGCACAGATACGCAGTATTTT.

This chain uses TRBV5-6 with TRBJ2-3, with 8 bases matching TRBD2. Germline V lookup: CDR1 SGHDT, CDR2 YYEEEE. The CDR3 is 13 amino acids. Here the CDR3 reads CAAGTRSTDTQYF. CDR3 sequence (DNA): TGTGCAGCGGGGACTAGGAGCACAGATACGCAGTATTTT.

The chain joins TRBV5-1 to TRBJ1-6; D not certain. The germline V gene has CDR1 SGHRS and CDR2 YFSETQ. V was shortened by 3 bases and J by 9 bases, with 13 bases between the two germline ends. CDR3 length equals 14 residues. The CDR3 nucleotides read TGCGCCAGCAGCTCCTCATTAGAGGGTTCACCCCTCCACTTT. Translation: CASSSSLEGSPLHF.

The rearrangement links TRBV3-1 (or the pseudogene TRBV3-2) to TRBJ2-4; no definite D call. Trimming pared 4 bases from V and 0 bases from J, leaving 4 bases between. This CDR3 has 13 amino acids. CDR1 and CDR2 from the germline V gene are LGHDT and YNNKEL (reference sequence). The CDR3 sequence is CASSLLAKNIQYF. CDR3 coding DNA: TGTGCCAGCAGCCTCCTAGCCAAAAACATTCAGTACTTC.

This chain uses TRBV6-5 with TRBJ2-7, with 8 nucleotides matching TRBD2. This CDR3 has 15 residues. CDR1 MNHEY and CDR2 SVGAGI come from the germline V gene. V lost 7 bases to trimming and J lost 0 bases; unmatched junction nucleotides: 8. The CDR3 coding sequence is TGTGCCAGCAAAGTTAGCGGGGTTGCCTCCTACGAGCAGTACTTC. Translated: CASKVSGVASYEQYF.

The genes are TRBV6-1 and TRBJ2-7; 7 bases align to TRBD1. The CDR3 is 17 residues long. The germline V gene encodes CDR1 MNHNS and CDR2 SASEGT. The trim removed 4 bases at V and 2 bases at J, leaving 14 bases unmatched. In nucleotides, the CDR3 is TGTGCCAGCAGTGTGGACAGGCCCCTTCTTCCCACCTACGAGCAGTACTTC. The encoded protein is CASSVDRPLLPTYEQYF.

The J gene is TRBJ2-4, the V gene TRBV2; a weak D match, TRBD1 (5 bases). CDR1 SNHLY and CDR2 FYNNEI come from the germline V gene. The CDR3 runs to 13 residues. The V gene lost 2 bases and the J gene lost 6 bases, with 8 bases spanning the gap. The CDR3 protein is CASSEQGTNIQYF. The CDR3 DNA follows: TGTGCCAGCAGTGAACAGGGAACAAACATTCAGTACTTC.

This chain's CDR3 is CASSAGQTYEQYF. The CDR3 DNA follows: TGTGCCAGTAGTGCGGGACAGACCTACGAGCAGTACTTC. The gene calls are TRBV19 and TRBJ2-7; possible D gene TRBD1, 7 bases. The CDR3 loop spans 13 amino acids. Deletions cut 5 bases from V and 2 bases from J, with 10 bases between. CDR1 and CDR2 (germline): LNHDA, SQIVND (reference sequence).

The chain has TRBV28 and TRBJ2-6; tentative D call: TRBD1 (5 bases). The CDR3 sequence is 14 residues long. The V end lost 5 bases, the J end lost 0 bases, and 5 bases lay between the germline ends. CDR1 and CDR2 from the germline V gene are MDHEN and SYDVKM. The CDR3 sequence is CASSQGSGANVLTF. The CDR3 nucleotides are TGTGCCAGCAGTCAGGGCTCTGGGGCCAACGTCCTGACTTTC.

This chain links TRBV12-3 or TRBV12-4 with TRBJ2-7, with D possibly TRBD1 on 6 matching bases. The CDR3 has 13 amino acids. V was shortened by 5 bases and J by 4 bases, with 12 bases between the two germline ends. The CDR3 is CASSADRPYEQYF. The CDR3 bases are TGTGCCAGCAGTGCCGACAGGCCTTACGAGCAGTACTTC.

This chain's CDR3 is CASSGQGVSTDTQYF. DNA for the CDR3: TGTGCCAGCAGCGGACAGGGGGTTAGCACAGATACGCAGTATTTT. V gene TRBV5-8 combines with J gene TRBJ2-3; 10 bases map to TRBD1. This CDR3 spans 15 amino acids. V lost 4 bases, J lost 0 bases, and 2 bases stayed unmatched. Germline CDR1 is SGHTS and CDR2 is YDEGEE.